Listed below are T cell receptor beta chains from one sample, sequenced in a study of shared clonotypes between healthy human individuals. Here immunoSEQ multiplex PCR was the method, and the copy in TCRdb shows in-frame clones only, minus some. The sample holds a few million clones, 85% to 95% seen once. The material sequenced was naive CD4+ T cells from PBMCs. The receptor source for this set is a man between 18 and 29 years old in good health. Some clones in this sample may be carry-over from other donors' samples. Each CDR3 is given with its conserved first and last residue. The order of the fields is V gene, J gene, clone size, D gene, CDR3 protein, CDR3 DNA. D genes are given only for firm matches. Rows may omit the clone size; those that give it use once, few, many or a size class.

V gene: TRBV5-1
J gene: TRBJ2-5
clone size: -
D gene: -
CDR3 protein: CASSFGTSNLETQYF
CDR3 DNA: TGCGCCAGCAGCTTCGGGACCTCCAATTTAGAGACCCAGTACTTC

V gene: TRBV4-2
J gene: TRBJ2-5
clone size: -
D gene: TRBD2
CDR3 protein: CASSQDAGGFRETQYF
CDR3 DNA: TGTGCCAGCAGCCAAGACGCGGGAGGGTTCCGGGAGACCCAGTACTTC

V gene: TRBV4-1
J gene: TRBJ2-7
clone size: -
D gene: -
CDR3 protein: CASRRDGANSYYEQYF
CDR3 DNA: TGCGCCAGCAGAAGAGATGGGGCGAATTCCTACTACGAGCAGTACTTC

V gene: TRBV11-2
J gene: TRBJ2-3
clone size: -
D gene: -
CDR3 protein: CASSLDRVGADTQYF
CDR3 DNA: TGTGCCAGCAGCTTAGACAGGGTGGGGGCAGATACGCAGTATTTT

V gene: TRBV15
J gene: TRBJ2-7
clone size: -
D gene: -
CDR3 protein: CATSRGGDLTYEQYF
CDR3 DNA: TGTGCCACCAGCAGAGGGGGGGACCTAACCTACGAGCAGTACTTC

V gene: TRBV7-8
J gene: TRBJ1-5
clone size: -
D gene: -
CDR3 protein: CASSFTRNQPQHF
CDR3 DNA: TGTGCCAGCAGCTTTACTCGGAATCAGCCCCAGCATTTT

V gene: TRBV9
J gene: TRBJ2-1
clone size: -
D gene: -
CDR3 protein: CASSVRGGEGEQFF
CDR3 DNA: TGTGCCAGCAGCGTAAGAGGAGGGGAAGGTGAGCAGTTCTTC

V gene: TRBV6-5
J gene: TRBJ2-7
clone size: -
D gene: -
CDR3 protein: CASSLFREQYF
CDR3 DNA: TGTGCCAGCAGTCTCTTCCGCGAGCAGTACTTC

V gene: TRBV5-1
J gene: TRBJ2-5
clone size: once
D gene: -
CDR3 protein: CASSLWGQQQETQYF
CDR3 DNA: TGCGCCAGCAGCCTCTGGGGGCAGCAACAAGAGACCCAGTACTTC

V gene: TRBV28
J gene: TRBJ2-7
clone size: -
D gene: TRBD2
CDR3 protein: CASRTSGRSEQYF
CDR3 DNA: TGTGCCAGCCGAACTAGCGGGAGGAGCGAGCAGTACTTC

V gene: TRBV30
J gene: TRBJ2-7
clone size: -
D gene: -
CDR3 protein: CAWSVNRREEQYF
CDR3 DNA: TGTGCCTGGAGTGTAAACCGCAGGGAAGAGCAGTACTTC

V gene: TRBV28
J gene: TRBJ1-5
clone size: -
D gene: -
CDR3 protein: CASSTAVEYSNQPQHF
CDR3 DNA: TGTGCCAGCAGTACGGCGGTTGAGTATAGCAATCAGCCCCAGCATTTT

V gene: TRBV2
J gene: TRBJ2-7
clone size: -
D gene: -
CDR3 protein: CASSAQPDGYEQYF
CDR3 DNA: TGTGCCAGCAGTGCCCAACCGGACGGCTACGAGCAGTACTTC

V gene: TRBV5-1
J gene: TRBJ2-1
clone size: -
D gene: TRBD2
CDR3 protein: CASSLLAPNNEQFF
CDR3 DNA: TGCGCCAGCAGCTTACTAGCGCCGAACAATGAGCAGTTCTTC

V gene: TRBV5-1
J gene: TRBJ2-3
clone size: once
D gene: TRBD1
CDR3 protein: CASSYRGQGTDTQYF
CDR3 DNA: TGCGCCAGCAGCTACCGGGGACAGGGAACAGATACGCAGTATTTT

V gene: TRBV29-1
J gene: TRBJ2-2
clone size: -
D gene: TRBD1
CDR3 protein: CSVMAPGTGDTGELFF
CDR3 DNA: TGCAGCGTGATGGCCCCCGGGACAGGGGACACCGGGGAGCTGTTTTTT